This is a list of T cell receptor beta chains from one sample in a study of response to subunit inactivated influenza vaccine. TCRdb reprocessed the RT-PCR reads with MiXCR, giving one entry per CDR3 protein. The table includes just over 300,000 distinct CDR3 sequences, just over 20% detected once. The sequencing here drew on PBMCs from blood, taken approximately 22 months after vaccination. The receptors shown here come from a man between 50 and 75 years old who received an inactivated influenza vaccine. The conserved cysteine and the conserved F or W are not part of the CDR3 here. Each record gives: V gene, CDR3 protein.

V: TRBV20-1
CDR3: SALTRAGAHEQY

V: TRBV4-3
CDR3: ASSQVAGSKSIQY

V: TRBV7-9
CDR3: ARSPPGVEDTQY

V: TRBV25-1
CDR3: ASTLGTGISEAF

V: TRBV29-1
CDR3: SPAVEMNTEAF

V: TRBV15
CDR3: ATRAGGQGNEQF

V: TRBV10-3
CDR3: AINSDRGLNEQY

V: TRBV21-1
CDR3: ASSKVPGQAAVTSAKRTDTQY

V: TRBV5-6
CDR3: ASSSSIRDRVYGYT

V: TRBV28
CDR3: ASSYYPNTEAF

V: TRBV4-2
CDR3: ASSRGEMNTEAF

V: TRBV12-3/TRBV12-4
CDR3: ASNFRRVNTEAF

V: TRBV6-1
CDR3: ASSRVLSTGELF

V: TRBV20-1
CDR3: SARERARQGPQPQH

V: TRBV19
CDR3: ASRGLRTRDEKLF

V: TRBV28
CDR3: ASSLGGTVPTPQH

V: TRBV4-3
CDR3: ASSQDGVPGETQY

V: TRBV12-3/TRBV12-4
CDR3: ASSLGSSYGYT

V: TRBV4-1
CDR3: ASSQGKGWGNQAQH

V: TRBV5-1
CDR3: ASSRDRGQDTQY

V: TRBV4-1
CDR3: ASSQGRGRYNEQF

V: TRBV9
CDR3: ASSVGSGGGTYEQY